The source of this T cell receptor beta chain is a study of T cell responses to AZD1222 COVID-19 vaccine. CDR3 size: 14 residues. The germline V gene encodes CDR1 SGHTA and CDR2 FQGNSA. Trimming removed 1 base at V and 8 bases at J, with 14 bases between. Some clones are missing from TCRdb's copy, which holds only in-frame ones; the method was immunoSEQ multiplex PCR. The sample has fewer than 120,000 clones, over 85% seen once; the top ten hold 15%. This receptor was identified in an adult who received the AZD1222 COVID-19 vaccine. The source material was peripheral blood, sampled 28 days after the second AZD1222 dose. The rearrangement uses TRBV7-2 and TRBJ1-2; TRBD1 might be the D (5 bases). CDR3 coding DNA: TGTGCCAGCAGCTTAGTCGGGACCCAAAAGGGCTACACCTTC. It translates to CASSLVGTQKGYTF.